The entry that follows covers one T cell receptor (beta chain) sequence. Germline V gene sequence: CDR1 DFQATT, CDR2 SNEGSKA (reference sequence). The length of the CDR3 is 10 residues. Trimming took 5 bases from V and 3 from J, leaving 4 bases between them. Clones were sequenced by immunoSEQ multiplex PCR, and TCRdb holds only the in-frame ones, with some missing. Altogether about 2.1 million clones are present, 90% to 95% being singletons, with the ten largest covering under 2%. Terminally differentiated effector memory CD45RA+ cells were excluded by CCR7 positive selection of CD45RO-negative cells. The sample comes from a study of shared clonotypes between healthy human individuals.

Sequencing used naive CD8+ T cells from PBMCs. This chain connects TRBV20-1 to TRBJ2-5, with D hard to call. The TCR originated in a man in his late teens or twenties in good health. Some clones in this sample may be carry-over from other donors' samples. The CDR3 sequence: CSAFEETQYF. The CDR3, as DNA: TGCAGTGCTTTTGAAGAGACCCAGTACTTC.